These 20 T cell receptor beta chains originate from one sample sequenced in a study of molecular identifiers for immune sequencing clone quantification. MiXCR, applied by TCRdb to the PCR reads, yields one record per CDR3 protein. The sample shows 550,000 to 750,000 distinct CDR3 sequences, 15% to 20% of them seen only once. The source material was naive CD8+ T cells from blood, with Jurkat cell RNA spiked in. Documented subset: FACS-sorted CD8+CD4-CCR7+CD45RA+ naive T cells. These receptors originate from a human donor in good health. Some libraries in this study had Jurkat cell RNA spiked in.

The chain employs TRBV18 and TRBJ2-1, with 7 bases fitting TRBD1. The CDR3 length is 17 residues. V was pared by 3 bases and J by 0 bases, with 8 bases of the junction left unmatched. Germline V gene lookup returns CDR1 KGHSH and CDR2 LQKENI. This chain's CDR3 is CASSPPQTGNSYNEQFF. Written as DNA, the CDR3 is TGTGCCAGCTCACCGCCCCAGACAGGGAACTCCTACAATGAGCAGTTCTTC.

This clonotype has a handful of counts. The CDR3 DNA is TGTGCCAGCAGCGAACGCCCGGGACAGGGGGACCACGAGCAGTACTTC. Translating gives CASSERPGQGDHEQYF. V gene TRBV9 combines with J gene TRBJ2-7; 11 nucleotides line up with TRBD1. Germline lookup yields CDR1 SGDLS and CDR2 YYNGEE. V was clipped by 3 bases and J by 5 bases; unmatched bases: 10. This CDR3 spans 16 amino acids.

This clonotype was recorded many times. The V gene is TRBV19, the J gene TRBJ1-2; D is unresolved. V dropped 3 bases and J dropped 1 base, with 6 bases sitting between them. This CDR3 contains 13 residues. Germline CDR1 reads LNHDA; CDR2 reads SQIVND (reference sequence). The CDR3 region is CASSITNNYGYTF. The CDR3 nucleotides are TGTGCCAGTAGTATCACGAATAACTATGGCTACACCTTC.

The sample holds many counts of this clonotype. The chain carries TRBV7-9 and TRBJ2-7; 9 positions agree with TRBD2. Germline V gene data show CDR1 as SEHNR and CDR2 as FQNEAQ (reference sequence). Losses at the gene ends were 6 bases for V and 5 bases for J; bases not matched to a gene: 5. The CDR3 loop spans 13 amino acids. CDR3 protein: CASSRGLANEQYF. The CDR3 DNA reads TGTGCCAGCAGTCGAGGACTAGCGAACGAGCAGTACTTC.

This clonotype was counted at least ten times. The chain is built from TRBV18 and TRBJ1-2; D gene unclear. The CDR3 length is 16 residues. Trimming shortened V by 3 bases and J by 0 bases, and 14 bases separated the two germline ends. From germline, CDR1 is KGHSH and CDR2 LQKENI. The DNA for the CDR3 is TGTGCCAGCTCACCCCAACCCAGAAATTCTAACTATGGCTACACCTTC. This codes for CASSPQPRNSNYGYTF.

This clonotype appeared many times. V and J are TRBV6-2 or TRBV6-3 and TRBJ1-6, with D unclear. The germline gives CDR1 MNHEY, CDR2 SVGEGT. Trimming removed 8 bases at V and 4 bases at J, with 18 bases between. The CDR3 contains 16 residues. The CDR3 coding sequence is TGTGCCAGCGACACCTCGCTTTTGGAATATAATTCACCCCTCCACTTT. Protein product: CASDTSLLEYNSPLHF.

The CDR3 region has the DNA TGTGCCAGCAGGGAGACAGACCCTGAAGCTTTCTTT. It yields the protein CASRETDPEAFF. The chain employs TRBV2 and TRBJ1-1, with a tentative D call TRBD1 (5 bases). V lost 6 bases to trimming and J lost 6 bases, with 11 bases between them. Germline CDR1 is SNHLY and CDR2 is FYNNEI. This CDR3 region has 12 residues.

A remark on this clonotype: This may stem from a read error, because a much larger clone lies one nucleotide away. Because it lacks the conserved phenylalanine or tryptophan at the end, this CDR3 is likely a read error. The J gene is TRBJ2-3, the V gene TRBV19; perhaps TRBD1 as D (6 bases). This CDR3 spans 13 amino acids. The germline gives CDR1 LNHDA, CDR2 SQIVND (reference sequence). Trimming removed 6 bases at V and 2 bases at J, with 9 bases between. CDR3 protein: CASRQGYTDTQYS. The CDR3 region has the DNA TGTGCCAGTAGACAGGGATACACAGATACGCAGTATTCT.

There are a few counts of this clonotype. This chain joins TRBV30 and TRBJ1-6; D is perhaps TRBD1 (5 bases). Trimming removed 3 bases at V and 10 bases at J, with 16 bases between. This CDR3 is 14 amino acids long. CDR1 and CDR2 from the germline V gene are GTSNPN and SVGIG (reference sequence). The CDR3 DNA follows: TGTGCCTGGAGGGAGGGGCCGACGGGCTCACCCCTCCACTTT. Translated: CAWREGPTGSPLHF.

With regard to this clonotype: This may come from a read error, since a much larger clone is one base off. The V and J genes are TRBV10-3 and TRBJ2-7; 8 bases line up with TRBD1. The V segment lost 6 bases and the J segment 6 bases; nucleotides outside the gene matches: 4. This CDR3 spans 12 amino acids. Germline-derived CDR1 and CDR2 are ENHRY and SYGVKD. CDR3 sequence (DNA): TGTGCCATCAGCCCAGGGGGCGGCGAGCAGTACTTC. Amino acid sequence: CAISPGGGEQYF.

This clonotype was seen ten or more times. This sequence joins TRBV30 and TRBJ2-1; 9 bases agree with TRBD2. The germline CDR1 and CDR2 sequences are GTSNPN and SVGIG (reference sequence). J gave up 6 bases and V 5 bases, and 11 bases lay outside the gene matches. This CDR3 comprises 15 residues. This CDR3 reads CAWLGGLAGANEQFF. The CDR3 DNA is TGTGCCTGGCTCGGGGGGTTAGCGGGAGCCAATGAGCAGTTCTTC.

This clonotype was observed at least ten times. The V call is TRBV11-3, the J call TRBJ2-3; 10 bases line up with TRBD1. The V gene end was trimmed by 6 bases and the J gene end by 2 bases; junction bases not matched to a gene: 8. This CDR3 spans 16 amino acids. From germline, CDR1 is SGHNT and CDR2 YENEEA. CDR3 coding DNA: TGTGCCAGCAGTTCCCGGACAGGGGGGCTCACAGATACGCAGTATTTT. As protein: CASSSRTGGLTDTQYF.

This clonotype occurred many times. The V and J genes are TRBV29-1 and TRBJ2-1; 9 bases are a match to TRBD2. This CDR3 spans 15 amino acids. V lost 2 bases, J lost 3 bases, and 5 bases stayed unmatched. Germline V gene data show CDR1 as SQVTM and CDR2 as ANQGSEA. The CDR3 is CSVESGLAIYNEQFF. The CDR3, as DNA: TGCAGCGTTGAAAGCGGACTAGCGATCTACAATGAGCAGTTCTTC.

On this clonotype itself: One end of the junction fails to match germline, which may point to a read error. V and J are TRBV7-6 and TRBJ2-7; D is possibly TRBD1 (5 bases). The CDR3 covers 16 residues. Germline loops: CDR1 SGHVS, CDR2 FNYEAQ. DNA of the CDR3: TGTGCCAGCAGCTCAGAACCCCTAGGGGTCTCCTACGAGCGGTACTTC. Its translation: CASSSEPLGVSYERYF.

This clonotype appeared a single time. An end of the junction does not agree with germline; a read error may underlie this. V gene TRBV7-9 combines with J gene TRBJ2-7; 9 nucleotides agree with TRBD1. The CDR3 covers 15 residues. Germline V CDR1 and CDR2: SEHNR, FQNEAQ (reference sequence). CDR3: CASSPPDRGPYGQYF. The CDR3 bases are TGTGCCAGCAGCCCACCGGACAGGGGTCCCTACGGGCAGTACTTC.

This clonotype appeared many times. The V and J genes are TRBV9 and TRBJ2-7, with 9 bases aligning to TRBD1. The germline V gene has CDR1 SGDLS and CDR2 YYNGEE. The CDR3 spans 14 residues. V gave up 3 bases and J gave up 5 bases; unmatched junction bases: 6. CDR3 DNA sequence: TGTGCCAGCAGCGGACAGGACAGGGGTCACGAGCAGTACTTC. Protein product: CASSGQDRGHEQYF.

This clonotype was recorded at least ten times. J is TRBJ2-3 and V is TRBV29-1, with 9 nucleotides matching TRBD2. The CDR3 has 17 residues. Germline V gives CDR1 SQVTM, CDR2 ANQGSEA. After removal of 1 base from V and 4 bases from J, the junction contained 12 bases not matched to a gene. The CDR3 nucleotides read TGCAGCGTTGAAGGCAGGCAGGTAGCGGGGGTGGCAGATACGCAGTATTTT. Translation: CSVEGRQVAGVADTQYF.

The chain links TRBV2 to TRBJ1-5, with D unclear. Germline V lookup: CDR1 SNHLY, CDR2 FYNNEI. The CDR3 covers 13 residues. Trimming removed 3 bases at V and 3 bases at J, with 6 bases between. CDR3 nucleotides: TGTGCCAGCAGTGACCCACCCAATCAGCCCCAGCATTTT. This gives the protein CASSDPPNQPQHF.

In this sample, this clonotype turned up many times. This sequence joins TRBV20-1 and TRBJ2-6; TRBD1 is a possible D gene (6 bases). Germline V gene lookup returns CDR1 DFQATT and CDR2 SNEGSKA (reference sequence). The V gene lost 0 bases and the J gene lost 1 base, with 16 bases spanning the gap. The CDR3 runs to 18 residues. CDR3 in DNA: TGCAGTGCTAGAGATTCGGCAGGGGCTTGGTCTGGGGCCAACGTCCTGACTTTC. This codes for CSARDSAGAWSGANVLTF.

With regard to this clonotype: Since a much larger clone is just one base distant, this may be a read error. Here the CDR3 reads CSVTGEHRASNGYTF. The DNA of the CDR3 is TGCAGCGTTACAGGGGAACATCGGGCCAGTAATGGCTACACCTTC. This chain uses TRBV29-1 with TRBJ1-2; 7 bases fit TRBD1. V lost 5 bases to trimming and J lost 6 bases; unmatched junction nucleotides: 15. CDR3 length: 15 residues. CDR1 SQVTM and CDR2 ANQGSEA come from the germline V gene. The entire variable domain, with the rest obtained from reference TRBV29-1 and TRBJ1-2, is as follows: SAVISQKPSRDICQRGTSLTIQCQVDSQVTMMFWYRQQPGQSLTLIATANQGSEATYESGFVIDKFPISRPNLTFSTLTVSNMSPEDSSIYLCSVTGEHRASNGYTFGSGTRLTVV.